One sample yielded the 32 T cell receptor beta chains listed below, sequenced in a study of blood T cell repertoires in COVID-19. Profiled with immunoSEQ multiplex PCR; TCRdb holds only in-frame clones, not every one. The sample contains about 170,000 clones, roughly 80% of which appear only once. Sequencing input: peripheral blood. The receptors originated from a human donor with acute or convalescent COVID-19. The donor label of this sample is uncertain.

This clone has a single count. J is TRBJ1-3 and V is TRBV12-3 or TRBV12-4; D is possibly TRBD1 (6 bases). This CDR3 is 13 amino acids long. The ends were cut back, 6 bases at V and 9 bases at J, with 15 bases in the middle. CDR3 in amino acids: CASRYLRGGTIYF. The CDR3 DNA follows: TGTGCCAGCAGATACCTAAGAGGGGGCACCATATATTTT.

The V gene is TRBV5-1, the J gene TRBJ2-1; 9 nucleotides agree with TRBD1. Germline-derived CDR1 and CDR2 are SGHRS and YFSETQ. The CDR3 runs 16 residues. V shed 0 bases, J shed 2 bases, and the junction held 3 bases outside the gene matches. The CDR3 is CASSLGGQGPYNEQFF. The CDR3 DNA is TGCGCCAGCAGCTTGGGGGGACAGGGCCCCTACAATGAGCAGTTCTTC.

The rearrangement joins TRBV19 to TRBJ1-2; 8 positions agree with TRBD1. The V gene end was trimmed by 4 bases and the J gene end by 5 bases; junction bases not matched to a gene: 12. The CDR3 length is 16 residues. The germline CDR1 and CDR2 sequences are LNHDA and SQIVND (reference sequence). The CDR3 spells CASSKGDRLGGYGYTF. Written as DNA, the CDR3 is TGTGCCAGTAGTAAAGGGGACAGGCTCGGAGGGTATGGCTACACCTTC.

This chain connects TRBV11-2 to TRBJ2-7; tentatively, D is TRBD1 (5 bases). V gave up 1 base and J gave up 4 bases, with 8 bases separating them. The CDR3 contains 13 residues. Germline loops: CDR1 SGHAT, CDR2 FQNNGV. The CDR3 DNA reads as TGTGCCAGCAGCTTAGGGAAGGGGTACGAGCAGTACTTC. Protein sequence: CASSLGKGYEQYF.

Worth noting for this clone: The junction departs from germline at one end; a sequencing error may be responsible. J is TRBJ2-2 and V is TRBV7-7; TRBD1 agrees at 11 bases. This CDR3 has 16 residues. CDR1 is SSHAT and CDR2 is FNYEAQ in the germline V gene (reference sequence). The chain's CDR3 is CASSLRTGGDTGELFF. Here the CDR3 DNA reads TGTGCTAGCAGCCTCCGGACAGGGGGCGACACCGGGGAGCTGTTTTTT.

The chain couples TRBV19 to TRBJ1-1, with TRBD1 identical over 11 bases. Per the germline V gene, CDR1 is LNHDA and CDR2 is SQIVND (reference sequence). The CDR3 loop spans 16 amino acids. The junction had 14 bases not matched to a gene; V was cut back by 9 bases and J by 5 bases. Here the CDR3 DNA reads TGTGCCAGCTTTAGAGCTTTAGGACAGGGGGCGACTGAAGCTTTCTTT. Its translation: CASFRALGQGATEAFF. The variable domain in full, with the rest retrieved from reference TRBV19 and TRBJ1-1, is DGGITQSPKYLFRKEGQNVTLSCEQNLNHDAMYWYRQDPGQGLRLIYYSQIVNDFQKGDIAEGYSVSREKKESFPLTVTSAQKNPTAFYLCASFRALGQGATEAFFGQGTRLTVV.

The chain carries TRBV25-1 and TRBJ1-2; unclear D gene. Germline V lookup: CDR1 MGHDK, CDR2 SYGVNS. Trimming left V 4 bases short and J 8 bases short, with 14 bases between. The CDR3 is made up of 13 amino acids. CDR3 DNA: TGTGCCAGCAGTGGGCCGGGAAAATCGGGCTACACCTTC. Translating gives CASSGPGKSGYTF.

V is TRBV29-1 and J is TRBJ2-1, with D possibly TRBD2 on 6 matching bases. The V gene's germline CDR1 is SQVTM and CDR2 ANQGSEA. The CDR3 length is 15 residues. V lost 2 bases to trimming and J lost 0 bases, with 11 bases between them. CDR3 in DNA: TGCAGCGTTGAATTAGCGGAGGGCTCCTACAATGAGCAGTTCTTC. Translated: CSVELAEGSYNEQFF.

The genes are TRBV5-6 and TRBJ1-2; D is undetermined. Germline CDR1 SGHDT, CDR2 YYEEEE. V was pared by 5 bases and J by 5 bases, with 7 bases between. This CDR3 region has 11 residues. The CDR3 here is CASSRAYGYTF. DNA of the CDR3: TGTGCCAGCAGTCGCGCTTATGGCTACACCTTC.

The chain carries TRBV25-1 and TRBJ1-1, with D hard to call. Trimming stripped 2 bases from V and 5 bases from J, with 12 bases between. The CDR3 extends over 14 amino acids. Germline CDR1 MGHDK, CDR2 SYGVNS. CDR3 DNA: TGTGCCAGCAGTGAAAAAGGCGGGTTGACTGAAGCTTTCTTT. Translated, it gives CASSEKGGLTEAFF.

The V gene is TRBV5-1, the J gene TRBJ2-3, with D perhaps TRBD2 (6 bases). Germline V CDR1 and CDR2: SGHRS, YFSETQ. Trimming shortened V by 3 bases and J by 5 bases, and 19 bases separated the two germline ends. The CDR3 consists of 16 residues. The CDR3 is CASSSAEGGAGDTQYF. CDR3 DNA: TGCGCCAGCAGCTCCGCCGAGGGCGGGGCCGGAGATACGCAGTATTTT. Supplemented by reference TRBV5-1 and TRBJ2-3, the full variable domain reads KAGVTQTPRYLIKTRGQQVTLSCSPISGHRSVSWYQQTPGQGLQFLFEYFSETQRNKGNFPGRFSGRQFSNSRSEMNVSTLELGDSALYLCASSSAEGGAGDTQYFGPGTRLTVL.

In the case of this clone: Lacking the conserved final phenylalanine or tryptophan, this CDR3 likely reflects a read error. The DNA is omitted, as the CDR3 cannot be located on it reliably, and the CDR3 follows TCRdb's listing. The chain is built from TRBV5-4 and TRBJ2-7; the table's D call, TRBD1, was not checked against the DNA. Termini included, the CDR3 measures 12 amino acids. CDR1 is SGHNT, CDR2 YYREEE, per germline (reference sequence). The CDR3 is CASRPPGTGALM.

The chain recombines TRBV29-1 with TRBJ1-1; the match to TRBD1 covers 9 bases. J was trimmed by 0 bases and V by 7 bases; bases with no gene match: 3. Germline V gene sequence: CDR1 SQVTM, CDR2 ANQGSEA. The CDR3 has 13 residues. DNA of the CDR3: TGCAGCGGTGGACAGGGGTTGAACACTGAAGCTTTCTTT. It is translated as CSGGQGLNTEAFF.

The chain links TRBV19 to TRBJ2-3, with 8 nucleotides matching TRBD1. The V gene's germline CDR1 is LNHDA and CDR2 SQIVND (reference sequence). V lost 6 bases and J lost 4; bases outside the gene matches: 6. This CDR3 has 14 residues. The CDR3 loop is CASSLGQGADTQYF. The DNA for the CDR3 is TGTGCCAGTAGCCTCGGACAGGGAGCAGATACGCAGTATTTT.

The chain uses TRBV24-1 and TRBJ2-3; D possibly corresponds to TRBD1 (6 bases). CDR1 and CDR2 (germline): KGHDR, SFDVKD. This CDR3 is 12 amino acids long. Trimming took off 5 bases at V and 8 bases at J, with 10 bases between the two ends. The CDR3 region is CATSGGLSTQYF. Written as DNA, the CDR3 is TGTGCCACCAGTGGGGGGCTAAGTACGCAGTATTTT.

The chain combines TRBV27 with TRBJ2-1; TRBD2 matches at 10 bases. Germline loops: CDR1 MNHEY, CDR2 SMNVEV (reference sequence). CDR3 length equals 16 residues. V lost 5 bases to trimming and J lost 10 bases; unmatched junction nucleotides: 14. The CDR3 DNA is TGTGCCAGCAGTCCGGCTCCGGGACTAGCGACTAACGAGCAGTTCTTC. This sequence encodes CASSPAPGLATNEQFF.

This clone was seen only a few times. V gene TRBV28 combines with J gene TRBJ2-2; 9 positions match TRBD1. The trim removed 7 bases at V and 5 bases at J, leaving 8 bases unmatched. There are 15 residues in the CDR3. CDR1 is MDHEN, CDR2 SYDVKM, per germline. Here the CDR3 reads CASKPGQGLTGELFF. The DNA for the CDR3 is TGTGCCAGCAAGCCGGGACAGGGCTTAACCGGGGAGCTGTTTTTT.

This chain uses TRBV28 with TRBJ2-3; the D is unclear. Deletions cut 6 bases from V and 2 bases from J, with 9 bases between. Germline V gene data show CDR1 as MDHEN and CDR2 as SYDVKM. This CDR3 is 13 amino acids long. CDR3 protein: CASSYTSTDTQYF. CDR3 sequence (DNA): TGTGCCAGCAGCTATACCTCCACAGATACGCAGTATTTT.

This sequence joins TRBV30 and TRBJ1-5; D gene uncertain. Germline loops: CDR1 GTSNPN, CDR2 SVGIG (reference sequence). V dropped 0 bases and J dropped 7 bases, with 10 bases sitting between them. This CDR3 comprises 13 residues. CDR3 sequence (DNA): TGTGCCTGGAGTGTCTTGGGAGGACAGCCCCAGCATTTT. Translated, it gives CAWSVLGGQPQHF.

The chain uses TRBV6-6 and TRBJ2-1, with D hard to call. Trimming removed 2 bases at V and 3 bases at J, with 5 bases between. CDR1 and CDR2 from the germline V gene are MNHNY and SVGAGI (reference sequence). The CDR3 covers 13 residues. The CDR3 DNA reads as TGTGCCAGCAGTTACCCCAGCTACAATGAGCAGTTCTTC. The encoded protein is CASSYPSYNEQFF.

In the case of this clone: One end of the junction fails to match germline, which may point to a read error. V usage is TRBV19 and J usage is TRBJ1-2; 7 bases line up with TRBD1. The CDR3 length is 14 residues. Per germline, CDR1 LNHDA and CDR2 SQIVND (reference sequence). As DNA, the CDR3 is TGTGCCAGTCGCCGACCGGGACAGAACTATGGCCACACCTTC. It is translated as CASRRPGQNYGHTF.

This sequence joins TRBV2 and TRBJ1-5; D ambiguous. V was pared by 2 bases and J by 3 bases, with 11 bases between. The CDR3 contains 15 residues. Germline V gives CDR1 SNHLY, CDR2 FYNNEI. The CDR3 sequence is CASSEIRGNNQPQHF. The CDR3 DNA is TGTGCCAGCAGTGAAATTCGGGGTAACAATCAGCCCCAGCATTTT. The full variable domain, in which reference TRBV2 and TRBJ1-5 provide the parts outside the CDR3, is EPEVTQTPSHQVTQMGQEVILRCVPISNHLYFYWYRQILGQKVEFLVSFYNNEISEKSEIFDDQFSVERPDGSNFTLKIRSTKLEDSAMYFCASSEIRGNNQPQHFGDGTRLSIL.

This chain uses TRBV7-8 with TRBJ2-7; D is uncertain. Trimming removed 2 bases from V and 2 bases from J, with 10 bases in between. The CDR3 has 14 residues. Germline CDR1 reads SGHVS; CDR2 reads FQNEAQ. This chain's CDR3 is CASSLNRQAYEQYF. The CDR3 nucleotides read TGTGCCAGCAGCTTAAATCGACAAGCCTACGAGCAGTACTTC.

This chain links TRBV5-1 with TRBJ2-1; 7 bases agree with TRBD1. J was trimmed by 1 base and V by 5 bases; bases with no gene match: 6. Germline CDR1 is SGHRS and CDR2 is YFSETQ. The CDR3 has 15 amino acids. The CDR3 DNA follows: TGCGCCAGCAGGCGAAGGGGGCTTTCCTACAATGAGCAGTTCTTC. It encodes CASRRRGLSYNEQFF.

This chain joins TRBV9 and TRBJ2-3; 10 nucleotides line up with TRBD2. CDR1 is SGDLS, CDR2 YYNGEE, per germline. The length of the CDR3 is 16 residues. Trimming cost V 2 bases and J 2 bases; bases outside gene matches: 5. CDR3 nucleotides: TGTGCCAGCAGCGTTCCGACTAGCGGGTCCACAGATACGCAGTATTTT. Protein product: CASSVPTSGSTDTQYF. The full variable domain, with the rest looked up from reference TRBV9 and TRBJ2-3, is DSGVTQTPKHLITATGQRVTLRCSPRSGDLSVYWYQQSLDQGLQFLIQYYNGEERAKGNILERFSAQQFPDLHSELNLSSLELGDSALYFCASSVPTSGSTDTQYFGPGTRLTVL.

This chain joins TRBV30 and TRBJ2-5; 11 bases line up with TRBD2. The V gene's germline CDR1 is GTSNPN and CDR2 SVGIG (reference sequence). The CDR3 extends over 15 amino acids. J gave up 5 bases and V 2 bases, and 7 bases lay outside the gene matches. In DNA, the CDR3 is TGTGCCTGGAGTCCGCGACTAGCGGGGTGGGAGACCCAGTACTTC. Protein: CAWSPRLAGWETQYF.

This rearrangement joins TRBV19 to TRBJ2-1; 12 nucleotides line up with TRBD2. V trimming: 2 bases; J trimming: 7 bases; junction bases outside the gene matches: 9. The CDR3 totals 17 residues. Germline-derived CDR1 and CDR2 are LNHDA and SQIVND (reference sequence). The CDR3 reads CASSISPTSGSRNEQFF. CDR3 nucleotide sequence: TGTGCCAGTAGTATAAGTCCGACTAGCGGGAGTCGAAATGAGCAGTTCTTC.

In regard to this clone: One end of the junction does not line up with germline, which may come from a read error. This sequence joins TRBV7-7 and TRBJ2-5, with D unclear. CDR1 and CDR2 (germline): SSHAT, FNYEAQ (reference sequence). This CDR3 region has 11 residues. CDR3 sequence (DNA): TGTGCTAGCAGCCCCCTTGAGACCCAGTACTTC. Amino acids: CASSPLETQYF.

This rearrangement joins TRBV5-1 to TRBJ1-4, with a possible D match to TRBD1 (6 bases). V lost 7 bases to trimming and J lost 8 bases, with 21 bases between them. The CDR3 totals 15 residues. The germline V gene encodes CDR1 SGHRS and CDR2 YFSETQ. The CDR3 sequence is CASSPLGGAGEKLFF. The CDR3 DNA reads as TGCGCCAGCTCCCCCCTGGGGGGGGCAGGAGAAAAACTGTTTTTT.

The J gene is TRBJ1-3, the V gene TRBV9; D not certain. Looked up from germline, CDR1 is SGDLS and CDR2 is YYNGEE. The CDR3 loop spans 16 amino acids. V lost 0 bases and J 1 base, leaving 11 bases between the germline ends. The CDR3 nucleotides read TGTGCCAGCAGCGTAGACCGGGGATCATCTGGAAACACCATATATTTT. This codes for CASSVDRGSSGNTIYF.

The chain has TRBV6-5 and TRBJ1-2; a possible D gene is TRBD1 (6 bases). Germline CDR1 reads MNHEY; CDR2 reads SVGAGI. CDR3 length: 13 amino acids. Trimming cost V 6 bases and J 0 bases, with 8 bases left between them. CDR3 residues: CASRSGANYGYTF. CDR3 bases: TGTGCCAGCAGGTCAGGGGCTAACTATGGCTACACCTTC.

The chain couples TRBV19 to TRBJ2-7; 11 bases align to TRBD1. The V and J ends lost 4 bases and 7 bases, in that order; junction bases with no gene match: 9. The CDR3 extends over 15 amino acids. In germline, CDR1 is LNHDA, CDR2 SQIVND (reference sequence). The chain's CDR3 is CASSTVRDRGIEQYF. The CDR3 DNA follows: TGTGCCAGTAGTACTGTCCGGGACAGGGGGATAGAGCAGTACTTC.